This T cell receptor beta chain stems from a study of radiotherapy plus CTLA-4 blockade in lung cancer. General observations from the study: Radiotherapy with ipilimumab was followed by blood expansion of tumor-derived clones.

It was focal radiation plus CTLA-4 blockade with ipilimumab that patients with chemo-refractory metastatic non-small-cell lung cancer received. The repertoire was sequenced with immunoSEQ multiplex PCR; TCRdb's copy has only in-frame clones and lacks some. The table shows 50,000 or so clones, with 70% to 90% occurring only once. The CDR3 covers 14 residues. V was clipped by 3 bases and J by 8 bases; unmatched bases: 8. CDR1 is ENHRY, CDR2 SYGVKD, per germline. Remarks on this clone: The antigen is undetermined.

The sample consisted of peripheral blood, taken from a patient treated with radiotherapy plus ipilimumab. V usage is TRBV10-3 and J usage is TRBJ1-2; 8 bases are shared with TRBD1. The TCR comes from a human donor with non-small cell lung cancer whose response to radiotherapy plus ipilimumab could not be evaluated. The CDR3 nucleotides read TGTGCCATCAGTGACAGGACAGGGTTCGGAGGCTACACCTTC. It translates to CAISDRTGFGGYTF.